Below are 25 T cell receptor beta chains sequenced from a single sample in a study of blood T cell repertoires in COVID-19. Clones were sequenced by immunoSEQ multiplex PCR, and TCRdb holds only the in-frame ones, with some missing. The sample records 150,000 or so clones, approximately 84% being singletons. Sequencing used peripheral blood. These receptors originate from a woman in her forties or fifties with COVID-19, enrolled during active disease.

The DNA of the CDR3 is TGTGCCACCGGCGATCGACATGTCGGTGGAAACACCATATATTTT. Translation gives CATGDRHVGGNTIYF. The J gene is TRBJ1-3, the V gene TRBV6-5, with D unresolved. The length of the CDR3 is 15 residues. Between the trimmed V and J ends, which lost 10 bases and 3 bases, there was a span of 19 bases. CDR1 is MNHEY and CDR2 is SVGAGI in the germline V gene.

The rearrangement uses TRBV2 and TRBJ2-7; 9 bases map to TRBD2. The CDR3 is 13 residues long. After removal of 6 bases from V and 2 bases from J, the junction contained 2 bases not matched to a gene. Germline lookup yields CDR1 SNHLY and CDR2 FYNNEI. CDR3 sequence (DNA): TGTGCCAGCAGCCCTAGCGGGACCTACGAGCAGTACTTC. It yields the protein CASSPSGTYEQYF.

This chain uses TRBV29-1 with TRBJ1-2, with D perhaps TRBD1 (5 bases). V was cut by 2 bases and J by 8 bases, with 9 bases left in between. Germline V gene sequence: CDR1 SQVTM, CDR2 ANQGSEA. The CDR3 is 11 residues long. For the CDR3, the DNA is TGCAGCGTTGAATTAAGGGGCGGCTACACCTTC. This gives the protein CSVELRGGYTF. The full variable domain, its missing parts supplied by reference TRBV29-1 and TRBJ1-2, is SAVISQKPSRDICQRGTSLTIQCQVDSQVTMMFWYRQQPGQSLTLIATANQGSEATYESGFVIDKFPISRPNLTFSTLTVSNMSPEDSSIYLCSVELRGGYTFGSGTRLTVV.

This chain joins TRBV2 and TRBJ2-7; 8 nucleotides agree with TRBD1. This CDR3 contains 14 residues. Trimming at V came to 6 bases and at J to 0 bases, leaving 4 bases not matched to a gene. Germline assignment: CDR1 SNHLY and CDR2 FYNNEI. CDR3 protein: CASRGQESSYEQYF. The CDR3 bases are TGTGCCAGCAGGGGACAGGAAAGCTCCTACGAGCAGTACTTC. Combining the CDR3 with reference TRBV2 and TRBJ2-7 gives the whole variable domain EPEVTQTPSHQVTQMGQEVILRCVPISNHLYFYWYRQILGQKVEFLVSFYNNEISEKSEIFDDQFSVERPDGSNFTLKIRSTKLEDSAMYFCASRGQESSYEQYFGPGTRLTVT.

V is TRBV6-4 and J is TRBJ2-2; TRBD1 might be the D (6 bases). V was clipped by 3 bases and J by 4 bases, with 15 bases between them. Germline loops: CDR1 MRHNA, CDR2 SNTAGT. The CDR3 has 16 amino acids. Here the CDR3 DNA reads TGTGCCAGCAGTGAACGGGACACTCTAGGCACCGGGGAGCTGTTTTTT. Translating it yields CASSERDTLGTGELFF.

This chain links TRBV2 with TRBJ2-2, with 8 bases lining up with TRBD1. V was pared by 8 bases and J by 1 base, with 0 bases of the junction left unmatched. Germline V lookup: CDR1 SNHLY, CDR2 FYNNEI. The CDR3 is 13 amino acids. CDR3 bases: TGTGCCAGCGGACAGGGGAACACCGGGGAGCTGTTTTTT. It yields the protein CASGQGNTGELFF.

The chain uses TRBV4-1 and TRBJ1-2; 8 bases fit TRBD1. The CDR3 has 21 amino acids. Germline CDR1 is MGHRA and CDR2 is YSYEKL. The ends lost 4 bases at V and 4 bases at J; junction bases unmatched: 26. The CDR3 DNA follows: TGCGCCAGCAGCCTAGGAGGAGGCGGGACATCCGGGACAGGAGAGTTCTATGGCTACACCTTC. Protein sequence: CASSLGGGGTSGTGEFYGYTF.

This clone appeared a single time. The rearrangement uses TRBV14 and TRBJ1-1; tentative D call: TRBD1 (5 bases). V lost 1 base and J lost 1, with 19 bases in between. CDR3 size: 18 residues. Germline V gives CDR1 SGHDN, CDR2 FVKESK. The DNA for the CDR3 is TGTGCCAGCAGCCAAGGCGGGGCGGGGCCCGGATGGAACACTGAAGCTTTCTTT. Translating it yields CASSQGGAGPGWNTEAFF.

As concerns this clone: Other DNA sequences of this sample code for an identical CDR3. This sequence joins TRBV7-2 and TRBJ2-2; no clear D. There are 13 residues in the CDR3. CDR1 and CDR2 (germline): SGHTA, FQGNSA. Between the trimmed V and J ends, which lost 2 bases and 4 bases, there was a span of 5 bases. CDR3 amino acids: CASSLLSTGELFF. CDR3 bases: TGTGCCAGCAGCTTACTGAGCACCGGGGAGCTGTTTTTT.

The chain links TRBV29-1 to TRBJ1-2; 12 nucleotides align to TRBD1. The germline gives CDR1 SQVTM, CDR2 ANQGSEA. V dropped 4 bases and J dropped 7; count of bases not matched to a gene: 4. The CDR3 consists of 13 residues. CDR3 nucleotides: TGCAGCGTTGCGGGGACAGGGGGCATTGGCTACACCTTC. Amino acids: CSVAGTGGIGYTF.

This CDR3 reads CAWSPPGDRGRYTF. The CDR3 DNA reads TGTGCCTGGAGTCCACCGGGGGACAGGGGTCGCTACACCTTC. This sequence joins TRBV30 and TRBJ1-2, with 10 nucleotides matching TRBD1. After removal of 2 bases from V and 9 bases from J, the junction contained 9 bases not matched to a gene. This CDR3 region has 14 residues. Germline loops: CDR1 GTSNPN, CDR2 SVGIG (reference sequence).

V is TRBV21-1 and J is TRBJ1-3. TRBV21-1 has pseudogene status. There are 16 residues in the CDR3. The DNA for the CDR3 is TGTGCCAGCAGCAAGGGGGGGGTGAGCTCTGGAAACACCATATATTTT. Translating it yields CASSKGGVSSGNTIYF.

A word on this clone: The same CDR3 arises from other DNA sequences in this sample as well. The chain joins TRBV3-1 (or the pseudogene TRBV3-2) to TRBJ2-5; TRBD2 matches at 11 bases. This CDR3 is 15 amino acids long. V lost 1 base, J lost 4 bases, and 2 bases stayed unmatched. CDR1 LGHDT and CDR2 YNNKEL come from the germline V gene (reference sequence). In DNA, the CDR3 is TGTGCCAGCAGCCAAGGTCTAGCGGGGGGAGAGACCCAGTACTTC. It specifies CASSQGLAGGETQYF.

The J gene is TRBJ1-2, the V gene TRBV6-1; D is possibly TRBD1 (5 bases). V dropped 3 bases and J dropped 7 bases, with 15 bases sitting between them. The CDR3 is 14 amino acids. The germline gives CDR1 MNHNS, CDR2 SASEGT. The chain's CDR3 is CASSDRGVVLGYTF. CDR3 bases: TGTGCCAGCAGTGATCGGGGGGTAGTTCTTGGCTACACCTTC.

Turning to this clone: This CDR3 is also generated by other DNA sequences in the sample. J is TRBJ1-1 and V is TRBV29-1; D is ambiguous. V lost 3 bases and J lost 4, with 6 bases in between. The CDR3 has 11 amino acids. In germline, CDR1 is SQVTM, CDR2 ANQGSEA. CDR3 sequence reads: CSVEGSTEAFF. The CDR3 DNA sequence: TGCAGCGTTGAGGGGAGCACTGAAGCTTTCTTT. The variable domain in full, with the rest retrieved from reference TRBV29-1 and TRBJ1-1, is SAVISQKPSRDICQRGTSLTIQCQVDSQVTMMFWYRQQPGQSLTLIATANQGSEATYESGFVIDKFPISRPNLTFSTLTVSNMSPEDSSIYLCSVEGSTEAFFGQGTRLTVV.

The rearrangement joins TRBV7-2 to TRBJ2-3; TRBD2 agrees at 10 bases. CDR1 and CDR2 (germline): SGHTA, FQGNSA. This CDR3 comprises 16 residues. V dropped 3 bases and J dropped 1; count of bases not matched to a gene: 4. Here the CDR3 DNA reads TGTGCCAGCAGCTTGAGCGGGGGGGCGGGCACAGATACGCAGTATTTT. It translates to CASSLSGGAGTDTQYF.

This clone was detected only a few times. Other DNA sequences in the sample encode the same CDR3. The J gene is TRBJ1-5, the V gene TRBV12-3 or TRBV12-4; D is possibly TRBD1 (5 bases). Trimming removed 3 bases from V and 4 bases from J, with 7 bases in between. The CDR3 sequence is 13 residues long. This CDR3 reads CASSFGGNQPQHF. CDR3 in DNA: TGTGCCAGCAGTTTCGGGGGGAATCAGCCCCAGCATTTT.

The CDR3 DNA follows: TGTGCCAGCAGTGGGGACAGGGGCGCCAACTATGGCTACACCTTC. Translating gives CASSGDRGANYGYTF. This chain links TRBV7-6 with TRBJ1-2, with 10 positions matching TRBD1. With V trimmed by 6 bases and J by 2 bases, 6 bases remained unmatched. The length of the CDR3 is 15 residues. Germline-derived CDR1 and CDR2 are SGHVS and FNYEAQ.

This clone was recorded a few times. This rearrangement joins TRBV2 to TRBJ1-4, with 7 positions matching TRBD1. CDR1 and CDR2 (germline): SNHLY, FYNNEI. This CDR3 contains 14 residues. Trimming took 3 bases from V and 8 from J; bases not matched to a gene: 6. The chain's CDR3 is CASSEDRTREKLFF. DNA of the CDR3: TGTGCCAGCAGTGAGGACAGGACGAGGGAAAAACTGTTTTTT. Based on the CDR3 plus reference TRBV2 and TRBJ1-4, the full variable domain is EPEVTQTPSHQVTQMGQEVILRCVPISNHLYFYWYRQILGQKVEFLVSFYNNEISEKSEIFDDQFSVERPDGSNFTLKIRSTKLEDSAMYFCASSEDRTREKLFFGSGTQLSVL.

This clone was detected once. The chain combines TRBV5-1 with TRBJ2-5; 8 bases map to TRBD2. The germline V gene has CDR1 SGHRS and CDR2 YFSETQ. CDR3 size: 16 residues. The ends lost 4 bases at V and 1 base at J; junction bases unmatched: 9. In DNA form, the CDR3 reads TGCGCCAGCAGCCCTTCCAGTAGCGGGGTCCAAGAGACCCAGTACTTC. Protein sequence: CASSPSSSGVQETQYF.

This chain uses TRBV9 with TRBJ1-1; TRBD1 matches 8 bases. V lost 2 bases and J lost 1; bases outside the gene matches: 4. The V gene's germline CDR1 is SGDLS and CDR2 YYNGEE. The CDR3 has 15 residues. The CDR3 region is CASSVSGTGNTEAFF. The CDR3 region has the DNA TGTGCCAGCAGCGTCTCCGGGACAGGGAACACTGAAGCTTTCTTT.

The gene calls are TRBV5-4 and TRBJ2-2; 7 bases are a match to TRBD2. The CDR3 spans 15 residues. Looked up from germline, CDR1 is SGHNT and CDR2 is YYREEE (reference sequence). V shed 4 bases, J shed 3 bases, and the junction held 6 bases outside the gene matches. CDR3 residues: CASSPGLVYTGELFF. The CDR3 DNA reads TGTGCCAGCAGCCCTGGACTAGTATACACCGGGGAGCTGTTTTTT.

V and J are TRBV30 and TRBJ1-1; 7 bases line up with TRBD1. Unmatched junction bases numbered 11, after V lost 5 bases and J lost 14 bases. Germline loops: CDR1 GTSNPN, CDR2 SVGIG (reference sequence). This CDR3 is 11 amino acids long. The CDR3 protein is CAWDYGTAPFF. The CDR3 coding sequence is TGTGCCTGGGATTACGGGACAGCCCCGTTCTTT.

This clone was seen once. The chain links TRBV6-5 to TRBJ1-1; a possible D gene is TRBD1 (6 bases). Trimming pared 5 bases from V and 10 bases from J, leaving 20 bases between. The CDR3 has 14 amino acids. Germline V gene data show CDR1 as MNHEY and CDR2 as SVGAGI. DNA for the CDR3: TGTGCCAGCAGTCGAACAACCTCAGGGGCTGGAGCTTTCTTT. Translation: CASSRTTSGAGAFF.

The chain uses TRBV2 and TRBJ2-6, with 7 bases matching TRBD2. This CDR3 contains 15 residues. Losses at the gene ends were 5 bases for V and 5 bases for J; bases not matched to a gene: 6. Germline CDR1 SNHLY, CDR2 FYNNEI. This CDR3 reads CASSQWGGRANVLTF. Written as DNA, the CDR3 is TGTGCCAGCAGTCAGTGGGGGGGTAGGGCCAACGTCCTGACTTTC. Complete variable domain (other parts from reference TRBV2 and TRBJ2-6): EPEVTQTPSHQVTQMGQEVILRCVPISNHLYFYWYRQILGQKVEFLVSFYNNEISEKSEIFDDQFSVERPDGSNFTLKIRSTKLEDSAMYFCASSQWGGRANVLTFGAGSRLTVL.